These 12 T cell receptor beta chains originate from one sample sequenced in a study of human T cells and chemical hapten exposure. TCRdb re-derived calls from the RACE reads in MiXCR, one entry per CDR3 protein. The sample has 380,000 or so distinct CDR3 sequences, more than 4.5% seen once. Stated time point: patch test 1, 2 weeks after DPC sensitization. Indicated treatment: therapeutic diphenylcyclopropenone sensitization with weekly scalp DPC. Sequencing used whole blood, obtained in connection with sensitization to the hapten diphenylcyclopropenone (DPC). These receptors came from a woman aged 45-60 years with alopecia areata. Some clones in this sample may be carry-over from other donors' samples.

The gene calls are TRBV4-1 and TRBJ2-3; no reliable D call. V was trimmed by 0 bases and J by 1 base, leaving 8 bases between them. From germline, CDR1 is MGHRA and CDR2 YSYEKL. The CDR3 has 15 residues. The CDR3 DNA reads as TGCGCCAGCAGCCAAGATGCGGACCGCACAGATACGCAGTATTTT. This sequence encodes CASSQDADRTDTQYF.

This clonotype was recorded many times. The CDR3 coding sequence is TGTGCCAGCAGGACCGGGACAGGGGTATACAATGAGCAGTTCTTC. Its protein product is CASRTGTGVYNEQFF. This chain links TRBV6-5 with TRBJ2-1; 10 nucleotides line up with TRBD1. The CDR3 is 15 residues long. Germline CDR1 MNHEY, CDR2 SVGAGI. Trimming at V came to 6 bases and at J to 4 bases, leaving 6 bases not matched to a gene.

This rearrangement joins TRBV6-5 to TRBJ1-6; no definite D call. Trimming stripped 5 bases from V and 4 bases from J, with 9 bases between. The germline V gene encodes CDR1 MNHEY and CDR2 SVGAGI. This CDR3 is built from 14 residues. As DNA, the CDR3 is TGTGCCAGCAGTGTCGCGGGGTATAATTCACCCCTCCACTTT. Translated, it gives CASSVAGYNSPLHF.

This clonotype was detected many times. Here the CDR3 reads CSALAGAVDTQYF. In DNA, the CDR3 is TGCAGCGCACTAGCGGGAGCAGTGGATACGCAGTATTTT. The V gene is TRBV29-1, the J gene TRBJ2-3; 11 bases agree with TRBD2. The trim removed 7 bases at V and 6 bases at J, leaving 6 bases unmatched. In germline, CDR1 is SQVTM, CDR2 ANQGSEA. The CDR3 is 13 residues long.

This clonotype has more than one count but fewer than ten. This rearrangement joins TRBV9 to TRBJ2-2; 9 bases map to TRBD2. Germline loops: CDR1 SGDLS, CDR2 YYNGEE. This CDR3 is 19 amino acids long. With V trimmed by 4 bases and J by 6 bases, 19 bases remained unmatched. CDR3 protein: CASSRAERGARGGPGELFF. CDR3 nucleotide sequence: TGTGCCAGCAGCAGAGCCGAGCGGGGGGCGCGAGGTGGTCCCGGGGAGCTGTTTTTT.

Concerning this clonotype: Being one base from a much bigger clone, this may be a read error. The rearrangement uses TRBV5-4 and TRBJ2-7, with 9 bases aligning to TRBD2. The J segment lost 4 bases and the V segment lost 7 bases, leaving 6 bases of the junction unmatched. The CDR3 spans 13 residues. Germline V gene lookup returns CDR1 SGHNT and CDR2 YYREEE (reference sequence). The CDR3 region has the DNA TGTGCCAGCGGCGCTACTAGCGGGTACGAGCAGTACTTC. Protein sequence: CASGATSGYEQYF.

The CDR3 coding sequence is TGTGCCAGCTCACCACCGAGCAGGGGACAGACCCAGTACTTC. Its translation: CASSPPSRGQTQYF. V is TRBV18 and J is TRBJ2-5; tentatively, D is TRBD1 (6 bases). Germline V gene lookup returns CDR1 KGHSH and CDR2 LQKENI. The CDR3 contains 14 residues. V lost 0 bases and J 6 bases, leaving 11 bases between the germline ends.

This sequence joins TRBV5-1 and TRBJ2-5, with D possibly matching TRBD1 (6 bases). V gave up 4 bases and J gave up 5 bases, with 12 bases separating them. Germline V gene lookup returns CDR1 SGHRS and CDR2 YFSETQ. The CDR3 runs 13 residues. CDR3 residues: CASSRGQSETQYF. The CDR3 nucleotides read TGCGCCAGCAGCCGCGGACAGTCGGAGACCCAGTACTTC.

This clonotype was observed a handful of times. V and J are TRBV20-1 and TRBJ2-7, with 8 bases fitting TRBD2. This CDR3 is 13 amino acids long. Germline V lookup: CDR1 DFQATT, CDR2 SNEGSKA (reference sequence). Trimming removed 6 bases from V and 0 bases from J; junction bases left unmatched: 4. CDR3 residues: CSAGGTSSYEQYF. The CDR3 nucleotides are TGCAGTGCAGGGGGGACTAGCTCCTACGAGCAGTACTTC.

This clonotype was counted a few times. This rearrangement joins TRBV25-1 to TRBJ2-5; TRBD1 might be the D (6 bases). The CDR3 has 14 residues. Trimming left V 3 bases short and J 4 bases short, with 12 bases between. CDR1 is MGHDK and CDR2 is SYGVNS in the germline V gene. This CDR3 is CASSDMGQLETQYF. The CDR3 nucleotides are TGTGCCAGCAGTGATATGGGACAATTAGAGACCCAGTACTTC.

This clonotype was counted at least ten times. The chain recombines TRBV7-3 with TRBJ1-1; D remains unclear. This CDR3 has 13 residues. The V end lost 2 bases, the J end lost 5 bases, and 9 bases lay between the germline ends. CDR1 and CDR2 (germline): SGHTA, FQGTGA. The CDR3 nucleotides read TGTGCCAGCAGCTTATTCACGAGGACTGAAGCTTTCTTT. Its translation: CASSLFTRTEAFF.

Many counts were recorded for this clonotype. The chain employs TRBV5-8 and TRBJ2-5, with unresolved D. CDR3 length equals 15 residues. The germline V gene encodes CDR1 SGHTS and CDR2 YDEGEE. Trimming cost V 0 bases and J 5 bases, with 14 bases left between them. The CDR3 spells CASSLVGPAQETQYF. The CDR3 DNA sequence: TGTGCCAGCAGCTTGGTCGGCCCGGCCCAGGAGACCCAGTACTTC.